This T cell receptor beta chain was captured by sequencing in a study of cytomegalovirus exposure and HLA in healthy donors. About the study: An early data release held some 89 million unique TCRs from HLA-typed donors. Notes on the study in general: In vitro assays verified that a few CMV-associated chains recognized CMV antigens specifically. Analyzed later, association rates of TCRs varied across HLA loci, with DRB1 most and HLA-C fewest.

Germline loops: CDR1 GTSNPN, CDR2 SVGIG (reference sequence). V lost 5 bases and J lost 2, with 16 bases in between. There are 14 residues in the CDR3. The PCR made use of 60 Vbeta and 13 Jbeta primers. The authors' processing: The count from a later analysis was tens of millions of unique TCR beta chains, some 10 million of them shared. Here immunoSEQ multiplex PCR was the method, and the copy in TCRdb shows in-frame clones only, minus some. That table is the source of V, J and clone size, and D and trimming were worked out from the DNA. The repertoire includes 200,000 to 250,000 clones, about 83% of them detected once, and about 1.2% sits in the top ten. This clone was counted between two and nine times. Its cognate antigen is unknown.

The rearrangement links TRBV30 to TRBJ2-7; TRBD2 is a possible D gene (6 bases). The TCR comes from a human donor in good health. The sequenced material came from PBMCs. CDR3: CAWESPGRPYEQYF. The CDR3 DNA is TGTGCCTGGGAGTCCCCGGGGAGGCCCTACGAGCAGTACTTC.